This is a list of T cell receptor beta chains from one sample in a study of blood T cell repertoires in COVID-19. Libraries were prepared by immunoSEQ multiplex PCR; TCRdb keeps only in-frame clonotypes and omits some of them. The sample records 100,000 or so clones, roughly nine tenths being singletons. The sample taken for sequencing was peripheral blood. All receptors derive from a man aged 45-65 years with acute or convalescent COVID-19. Both conserved end residues are part of each CDR3. The D gene is left open where the match is weak. The size field is filled for only some rows; it gives once, few, many or a size class.

CDR3 length,clone size,V gene,J gene,D gene,CDR3 protein,CDR3 DNA
12,.,TRBV19,TRBJ1-3,.,CASKDRGNTIYF,TGTGCCAGTAAGGACAGAGGAAACACCATATATTTT
16,.,TRBV13,TRBJ1-6,TRBD1,CASSLGGQGMNSPLHF,TGTGCCAGCAGCTTAGGGGGACAGGGGATGAATTCACCCCTCCACTTT
15,.,TRBV24-1,TRBJ1-5,.,CATSDSGQGGQPQHF,.
15,.,TRBV6-5,TRBJ2-5,TRBD2,CASSLAGGPRETQYF,TGTGCCAGCAGTCTGGCGGGGGGGCCGAGGGAGACCCAGTACTTC
10,once,TRBV19,TRBJ1-1,.,CASIKTEAFF,TGTGCCAGTATTAAAACTGAAGCTTTCTTT
12,.,TRBV5-1,TRBJ2-1,.,CASREGKYEQFF,TGCGCCAGCAGGGAGGGAAAGTATGAGCAGTTCTTC
16,.,TRBV5-1,TRBJ1-6,.,CASSPRGGGGNSPLHF,TGCGCCAGCAGCCCTCGGGGGGGCGGTGGTAATTCACCCCTCCACTTT
14,.,TRBV7-9,TRBJ1-2,TRBD1,CASSVRGYLGGYTF,TGTGCCAGCAGCGTCAGGGGGTATTTGGGTGGCTACACCTTC
13,few,TRBV29-1,TRBJ2-2,TRBD2,CSAPGGLVGELFF,TGCAGCGCCCCGGGGGGTCTGGTCGGGGAGCTGTTTTTT
15,.,TRBV6-5,TRBJ1-3,.,CASSKNGLPGNTIYF,TGTGCCAGCAGCAAAAATGGGCTCCCGGGAAACACCATATATTTT
12,.,TRBV12-3/TRBV12-4,TRBJ2-7,.,CASSTQGGEQYF,TGTGCCAGCAGTACTCAGGGAGGCGAGCAGTACTTC
15,.,TRBV19,TRBJ1-2,TRBD1,CASTPGQGGHYGYTF,TGTGCCAGTACCCCTGGACAGGGTGGGCACTATGGCTACACCTTC
14,.,TRBV27,TRBJ2-1,TRBD2,CASSLSSGGYEQFF,TGTGCCAGCAGTTTATCTAGCGGGGGATATGAGCAGTTCTTC
15,few,TRBV6-4,TRBJ2-7,TRBD2,CASSPGASGTYEQYF,TGTGCCAGCAGCCCCGGGGCTAGCGGTACCTACGAGCAGTACTTC
15,.,TRBV5-4,TRBJ1-3,.,CASSSMGRSGNTIYF,TGTGCCAGCAGTTCCATGGGGCGCTCTGGAAACACCATATATTTT
12,.,TRBV6-5,TRBJ2-3,.,CASMVWAPTQYF,TGTGCCAGCATGGTTTGGGCACCGACGCAGTATTTT
12,.,TRBV19,TRBJ1-2,.,CASSNGNYGYTF,TGTGCCAGTAGCAACGGGAACTATGGCTACACCTTC
12,.,TRBV28,TRBJ1-1,.,CASSFRGSEAFF,TGTGCCAGCAGTTTTCGGGGGTCTGAAGCTTTCTTT
13,.,TRBV29-1,TRBJ2-3,.,CSGRKAGLDTQYF,TGCAGCGGGCGTAAGGCGGGACTTGATACGCAGTATTTT
15,.,TRBV28,TRBJ2-1,TRBD1,CAIQSGTASYNEQFF,TGTGCCATACAATCCGGGACAGCAAGCTACAATGAGCAGTTCTTC
15,.,TRBV6-5,TRBJ2-7,TRBD2,CASRAGTSGTYEQYF,TGTGCCAGCAGGGCCGGGACTAGCGGTACCTACGAGCAGTACTTC
16,.,TRBV6-5,TRBJ1-1,.,CASSSSSTGIWTEAFF,TGTGCCAGCAGTTCCTCCTCGACAGGTATATGGACTGAAGCTTTCTTT
14,.,TRBV30,TRBJ1-1,.,CAWSVAGGITEAFF,TGTGCCTGGAGTGTAGCGGGGGGTATCACTGAAGCTTTCTTT
14,.,TRBV11-1,TRBJ2-7,TRBD1,CASSLVGTAYEQYF,TGTGCCAGCAGCTTAGTGGGGACAGCCTACGAGCAGTACTTC
18,.,TRBV5-4,TRBJ1-1,.,CASSLEAGPYGMNTEAFF,TGTGCCAGCAGCTTGGAAGCCGGGCCCTACGGGATGAACACTGAAGCTTTCTTT
15,.,TRBV5-4,TRBJ2-3,TRBD2,CASSSAGGQADTQYF,TGTGCCAGCAGCTCAGCGGGGGGGCAGGCAGATACGCAGTATTTT
14,.,TRBV19,TRBJ1-2,TRBD1,CASSRDRGGYGYTF,TGTGCCAGTAGTCGGGACAGGGGAGGCTATGGCTACACCTTC
15,.,TRBV6-1,TRBJ1-5,.,CASSELWSANQPQHF,TGTGCCAGCAGTGAGCTATGGAGTGCGAATCAGCCCCAGCATTTT
14,.,TRBV7-2,TRBJ1-1,.,CASSSQSRNTEAFF,TGTGCCAGCAGCTCCCAATCCAGGAACACTGAAGCTTTCTTT
16,.,TRBV6-5,TRBJ1-3,.,CASSYSFGSSGNTIYF,TGTGCCAGCAGTTACTCGTTTGGTAGTTCTGGAAACACCATATATTTT